This entry concerns a single TCR beta chain. The data belong to a study of blood T cell repertoires in COVID-19. Per the authors' pipeline: Researchers report that nucleated cell counts were estimated from reference gene primer amplification. The protocol was immunoSEQ multiplex PCR, while the TCRdb copy is restricted to in-frame clones and leaves out a portion. The DNA was the basis for D and trimming; V, J and clone size are from that table. The sample lists roughly 220,000 clones; about four fifths were seen once. There are 13 residues in the CDR3. From germline, CDR1 is LNHNV and CDR2 YYDKDF (reference sequence). Trimming took 1 base from V and 6 from J, leaving 9 bases between them.

The receptor comes from a woman aged 55-69 years with acute or convalescent COVID-19. Source material: peripheral blood. The rearrangement links TRBV15 to TRBJ1-2; the D is unclear. The CDR3 region has the DNA TGTGCCACCAGCAGAGCCGGGAAGGATGGCTACACCTTC. This codes for CATSRAGKDGYTF.